Following are 30 T cell receptor beta chains from one sample sequenced in a study of early T cells in non-severe SARS-CoV-2 infection. TCRdb reanalysed the 5' RACE reads using MiXCR and keeps one entry per CDR3 protein. The table includes around 60,000 distinct CDR3 sequences, 20% detected once. Material: whole blood, obtained at baseline. Source of these receptors: an adult who was a healthcare worker with PCR-confirmed SARS-CoV-2 infection or an uninfected control (not recorded which).

This clonotype was seen more than once but under ten times. The rearrangement links TRBV30 to TRBJ2-7; D gene ambiguous. Germline V lookup: CDR1 GTSNPN, CDR2 SVGIG (reference sequence). CDR3 length: 13 amino acids. V dropped 0 bases and J dropped 6 bases, with 12 bases sitting between them. CDR3 protein: CAWSVKINSEQYF. In nucleotides, the CDR3 is TGTGCCTGGAGTGTCAAGATTAACTCCGAGCAGTACTTC.

This clonotype was observed a handful of times. This chain connects TRBV6-5 to TRBJ1-1; 12 nucleotides match TRBD1. The CDR3 runs 16 residues. V was pared by 8 bases and J by 11 bases, with 18 bases of the junction left unmatched. Germline CDR1 MNHEY, CDR2 SVGAGI. The CDR3 sequence is CASSLIRDRGLLSAFF. CDR3 nucleotides: TGTGCCAGCTCCCTGATAAGGGACAGGGGGCTCCTGAGCGCTTTCTTT.

This clonotype was seen a few times. The V call is TRBV20-1, the J call TRBJ1-4; tentatively, D is TRBD1 (5 bases). Per the germline V gene, CDR1 is DFQATT and CDR2 is SNEGSKA (reference sequence). The length of the CDR3 is 13 residues. The V end was cut by 6 bases, the J end by 6 bases, with 14 bases between. The DNA for the CDR3 is TGCAGTGCAAGGTCGCCAGGGCATGAAAAACTGTTTTTT. This codes for CSARSPGHEKLFF.

The chain carries TRBV5-1 and TRBJ2-4; TRBD1 aligns across 8 bases. This CDR3 is built from 13 residues. Germline assignment: CDR1 SGHRS and CDR2 YFSETQ. With 3 bases clipped from V and 6 bases from J, the junction kept 2 bases outside the gene matches. In DNA, the CDR3 is TGCGCCAGCAGCTCGACAGGGGTAAACATTCAGTACTTC. It specifies CASSSTGVNIQYF.

The chain is built from TRBV6-2 or TRBV6-3 and TRBJ1-3; TRBD1 matches 9 bases. The CDR3 is 15 amino acids. The junction had 1 base not matched to a gene; V was cut back by 4 bases and J by 0 bases. Germline V CDR1 and CDR2: MNHEY, SVGEGT. The CDR3 here is CASSWGQGSGNTIYF. The CDR3 DNA sequence: TGTGCCAGCAGTTGGGGACAGGGCTCTGGAAACACCATATATTTT.

There are many counts of this clonotype. The chain joins TRBV6-6 to TRBJ2-7, with TRBD1 as a possible D gene (6 bases). Germline lookup yields CDR1 MNHNY and CDR2 SVGAGI (reference sequence). The CDR3 is made up of 13 amino acids. V was cut by 2 bases and J by 1 base, with 6 bases left in between. CDR3 coding DNA: TGTGCCAGCAGTTACGACAGGTCCTACGAGCAGTACTTC. As protein: CASSYDRSYEQYF.

The chain couples TRBV3-1 to TRBJ2-7; TRBD2 aligns across 8 bases. Looked up from germline, CDR1 is LGHDT and CDR2 is YNNKEL (reference sequence). This CDR3 is 15 amino acids long. Germline trimming cut 1 base from V and 2 bases from J; bases unmatched to any gene: 4. Written as DNA, the CDR3 is TGTGCCAGCAGCCAAGTACTAGCGGTAACCTACGAGCAGTACTTC. Translating it yields CASSQVLAVTYEQYF.

Only a few counts were recorded for this clonotype. The V gene is TRBV15, the J gene TRBJ2-3; D is undetermined. V was shortened by 0 bases and J by 13 bases, with 14 bases between the two germline ends. CDR1 is LNHNV and CDR2 is YYDKDF in the germline V gene (reference sequence). The CDR3 is 13 residues long. The CDR3, as DNA: TGTGCCACCAGCAGAGAAGGTTCCTCGTTGGAGTATTTT. Its protein is CATSREGSSLEYF.

The table lists this clonotype with a few counts. The chain employs TRBV15 and TRBJ2-1; D is possibly TRBD1 (6 bases). The CDR3 length is 12 residues. V gave up 1 base and J gave up 15 bases, with 13 bases separating them. CDR1 is LNHNV and CDR2 is YYDKDF in the germline V gene (reference sequence). In nucleotides, the CDR3 is TGTGCCACCAGCAGAGGGGGGCGGATACGGTTCTTC. It translates to CATSRGGRIRFF.

The table lists this clonotype with many counts. The chain carries TRBV24-1 and TRBJ2-3; perhaps TRBD2 as D (5 bases). The CDR3 extends over 14 amino acids. CDR1 is KGHDR and CDR2 is SFDVKD in the germline V gene. With 4 bases removed from V and 5 bases from J, the gap between germline ends came to 12 bases. CDR3 amino acids: CATSEVGGGDTQYF. The CDR3 DNA reads as TGTGCCACCAGTGAGGTCGGAGGTGGAGATACGCAGTATTTT.

The rearrangement links TRBV21-1 to TRBJ2-5; the table calls TRBD2, which could not be checked here. TRBV21-1 is a pseudogene segment. The CDR3 contains 18 residues. The CDR3 nucleotides are TGTGCCAGCAGCAAAGCGCTGGCTAGCGGGGGACGGCAAGAGACCCAGTACTTC. Amino acid sequence: CASSKALASGGRQETQYF.

This clonotype occurred a few times. V is TRBV9 and J is TRBJ2-2; TRBD1 might be the D (6 bases). Trimming removed 4 bases from V and 0 bases from J, with 10 bases in between. This CDR3 is built from 15 residues. Germline-derived CDR1 and CDR2 are SGDLS and YYNGEE. CDR3 in DNA: TGTGCCAGCAGCTTACAGGGAACGAACACCGGGGAGCTGTTTTTT. It translates to CASSLQGTNTGELFF.

This chain uses TRBV12-3 or TRBV12-4 with TRBJ2-2; no clear D. The CDR3 covers 12 residues. V gave up 5 bases and J gave up 3 bases, with 4 bases separating them. The CDR3 coding sequence is TGTGCCAGCAGTCCAGACACCGGGGAGCTGTTTTTT. It specifies CASSPDTGELFF.

The chain links TRBV18 to TRBJ2-6; D is possibly TRBD2 (5 bases). V was trimmed by 7 bases and J by 2 bases, leaving 9 bases between them. The CDR3 runs 14 residues. Germline V lookup: CDR1 KGHSH, CDR2 LQKENI. The chain's CDR3 is CASCMRAGANVLTF. The CDR3 nucleotides are TGTGCCAGCTGCATGAGGGCTGGGGCCAACGTCCTGACTTTC.

This clonotype was recorded many times. This chain connects TRBV5-1 to TRBJ1-2; a possible D gene is TRBD1 (5 bases). V was cut by 4 bases and J by 4 bases, with 8 bases left in between. The V gene's germline CDR1 is SGHRS and CDR2 YFSETQ. This CDR3 region has 12 residues. The CDR3 reads CASSGDSYGYTF. The CDR3, as DNA: TGCGCCAGCAGCGGGGACTCCTATGGCTACACCTTC.

This clonotype was seen a few times. The rearrangement uses TRBV6-5 and TRBJ2-2; 12 nucleotides align to TRBD2. Germline assignment: CDR1 MNHEY and CDR2 SVGAGI. After removal of 10 bases from V and 4 bases from J, the junction contained 13 bases not matched to a gene. The CDR3 spans 17 residues. The CDR3 loop reads CATRLAGGLLVTGELFF. Written as DNA, the CDR3 is TGTGCCACCAGGCTAGCGGGGGGGCTCTTGGTCACCGGGGAGCTGTTTTTT.

The chain joins TRBV9 to TRBJ1-1, with D unresolved. This CDR3 contains 13 residues. V lost 0 bases and J 3 bases, leaving 6 bases between the germline ends. Germline V lookup: CDR1 SGDLS, CDR2 YYNGEE. The CDR3 sequence: CASSVGLHTEAFF. In nucleotides, the CDR3 is TGTGCCAGCAGCGTAGGACTGCACACTGAAGCTTTCTTT. The full variable domain, with the rest looked up from reference TRBV9 and TRBJ1-1, is DSGVTQTPKHLITATGQRVTLRCSPRSGDLSVYWYQQSLDQGLQFLIQYYNGEERAKGNILERFSAQQFPDLHSELNLSSLELGDSALYFCASSVGLHTEAFFGQGTRLTVV.

The chain employs TRBV25-1 and TRBJ2-3; possible D gene TRBD1, 5 bases. V was clipped by 1 base and J by 4 bases, with 12 bases between them. The CDR3 covers 15 residues. From germline, CDR1 is MGHDK and CDR2 SYGVNS. The CDR3 sequence is CASSELQGRSDTQYF. The CDR3 coding sequence is TGTGCCAGCAGTGAATTGCAGGGCCGGTCAGATACGCAGTATTTT. Complete variable domain (other parts from reference TRBV25-1 and TRBJ2-3): EADIYQTPRYLVIGTGKKITLECSQTMGHDKMYWYQQDPGMELHLIHYSYGVNSTEKGDLSSESTVSRIRTEHFPLTLESARPSHTSQYLCASSELQGRSDTQYFGPGTRLTVL.

This clonotype was recorded at least ten times. The chain carries TRBV7-8 and TRBJ2-3; D is perhaps TRBD1 or TRBD2 (5 bases each). The CDR3 loop spans 19 amino acids. V was trimmed by 0 bases and J by 6 bases, leaving 25 bases between them. The germline CDR1 and CDR2 sequences are SGHVS and FQNEAQ. This CDR3 is CASSLAMTGRWDQHDTQYF. For the CDR3, the DNA is TGTGCCAGCAGCTTAGCGATGACGGGCAGGTGGGACCAACATGATACGCAGTATTTT.

CDR3 DNA sequence: TGCAGCGTTGTAGGCCTTCACGCTGAAGCTTTCTTT. This gives the protein CSVVGLHAEAFF. The chain employs TRBV29-1 and TRBJ1-1; D gene uncertain. With 4 bases removed from V and 6 bases from J, the gap between germline ends came to 12 bases. The CDR3 sequence is 12 residues long. Germline assignment: CDR1 SQVTM and CDR2 ANQGSEA.

The chain recombines TRBV19 with TRBJ1-1, with 7 positions matching TRBD1. The CDR3 extends over 13 amino acids. V gave up 7 bases and J gave up 2 bases; unmatched junction bases: 4. Germline assignment: CDR1 LNHDA and CDR2 SQIVND (reference sequence). This CDR3 is CASIHRGNTEAFF. The CDR3 nucleotides read TGTGCCAGTATCCACAGGGGTAACACTGAAGCTTTCTTT.

The CDR3 here is CSVQPHPETQYF. The DNA of the CDR3 is TGCAGCGTTCAACCCCACCCGGAGACCCAGTACTTC. The gene calls are TRBV29-1 and TRBJ2-5; D is undetermined. The CDR3 runs 12 residues. V was pared by 5 bases and J by 5 bases, with 12 bases between. From germline, CDR1 is SQVTM and CDR2 ANQGSEA. The full variable domain, in which reference TRBV29-1 and TRBJ2-5 provide the parts outside the CDR3, is SAVISQKPSRDICQRGTSLTIQCQVDSQVTMMFWYRQQPGQSLTLIATANQGSEATYESGFVIDKFPISRPNLTFSTLTVSNMSPEDSSIYLCSVQPHPETQYFGPGTRLLVL.

This clonotype was found a few times. The chain has TRBV7-8 and TRBJ2-1; a possible D gene is TRBD2 (6 bases). Germline V lookup: CDR1 SGHVS, CDR2 FQNEAQ. The length of the CDR3 is 15 residues. V was clipped by 4 bases and J by 9 bases, with 19 bases between them. The CDR3 protein is CASSSTRGIMGEQFF. CDR3 DNA sequence: TGTGCCAGCAGCTCGACTCGCGGGATCATGGGTGAGCAGTTCTTC.

The V call is TRBV7-8, the J call TRBJ1-2; D not resolved. The germline gives CDR1 SGHVS, CDR2 FQNEAQ. The CDR3 spans 13 residues. With 1 base removed from V and 7 bases from J, the gap between germline ends came to 10 bases. The CDR3 protein is CASSLVLGSGYTF. The CDR3 coding sequence is TGTGCCAGCAGCTTAGTTCTAGGGAGTGGCTACACCTTC.

The chain recombines TRBV7-9 with TRBJ2-7; D is unresolved. Per germline, CDR1 SEHNR and CDR2 FQNEAQ (reference sequence). The CDR3 runs to 12 residues. The ends were cut back, 4 bases at V and 5 bases at J, with 9 bases in the middle. CDR3 amino acids: CASSSMGHEQYF. Here the CDR3 DNA reads TGTGCCAGCAGCTCGATGGGCCACGAGCAGTACTTC.

In its sample, this clonotype was seen many times. The rearrangement uses TRBV7-2 and TRBJ1-6, with TRBD1 matching 9 bases. Per the germline V gene, CDR1 is SGHTA and CDR2 is FQGNSA. The J segment lost 8 bases and the V segment lost 3 bases, leaving 8 bases of the junction unmatched. The CDR3 length is 16 residues. The CDR3 region is CASSLVAGTGYSPLHF. For the CDR3, the DNA is TGTGCCAGCAGCTTGGTTGCCGGGACAGGGTATTCACCCCTCCACTTT. Looking up the rest from reference TRBV7-2 and TRBJ1-6 gives the full variable domain: GAGVSQSPSNKVTEKGKDVELRCDPISGHTALYWYRQSLGQGLEFLIYFQGNSAPDKSGLPSDRFSAERTGGSVSTLTIQRTQQEDSAVYLCASSLVAGTGYSPLHFGNGTRLTVT.

This clonotype was seen only a few times. J is TRBJ2-5 and V is TRBV29-1; D is uncertain. Trimming shortened V by 4 bases and J by 5 bases, and 14 bases separated the two germline ends. In germline, CDR1 is SQVTM, CDR2 ANQGSEA. This CDR3 is built from 13 residues. CDR3 sequence reads: CSVGRGPGETQYF. For the CDR3, the DNA is TGCAGCGTTGGGAGAGGTCCCGGCGAGACCCAGTACTTC.

The chain carries TRBV12-3 or TRBV12-4 and TRBJ1-6; tentatively, D is TRBD1 (5 bases). The germline V and J ends were trimmed by 1 base and 9 bases, with 10 bases remaining between them. The CDR3 is 14 amino acids. In DNA form, the CDR3 reads TGTGCCAGCAGTTTAGTCACAGGAGGTTCACCCCTCCACTTT. This translates into CASSLVTGGSPLHF.

This clonotype was detected ten times or more. The chain combines TRBV3-1 with TRBJ1-1, with 7 bases aligning to TRBD1. Unmatched junction bases numbered 7, after V lost 0 bases and J lost 0 bases. Germline CDR1 reads LGHDT; CDR2 reads YNNKEL (reference sequence). CDR3 length equals 17 residues. CDR3: CASSQDPTGTVNTEAFF. The CDR3 DNA reads TGTGCCAGCAGCCAAGATCCCACCGGGACAGTGAACACTGAAGCTTTCTTT.

The chain employs TRBV7-8 and TRBJ2-5; no reliable D call. Germline CDR1 reads SGHVS; CDR2 reads FQNEAQ. The V and J ends lost 1 base and 5 bases respectively, with 8 bases between them. This CDR3 comprises 13 residues. The CDR3 nucleotides read TGTGCCAGCAGCTTAGGGTTCCGCGAGACCCAGTACTTC. Its translation: CASSLGFRETQYF.